This record covers a single T cell receptor beta chain. The antigen remains unidentified. This sample was taken from a study of T cells in narcolepsy. Background on the study: Donors had narcolepsy type 1 or type 2, or were healthy controls.

Some clones are missing from TCRdb's copy, which holds only in-frame ones; the method was immunoSEQ multiplex PCR. The sample consists of some 30,000 clones, approximately 89% of them appearing once. The V gene's germline CDR1 is MGHRA and CDR2 YSYEKL. Trimming shortened V by 0 bases and J by 0 bases, and 12 bases separated the two germline ends. CDR3 length: 17 amino acids. Study findings and constraints: Healthy controls reportedly lacked the autoreactive clonotypes serially found in patients' blood. Comparing one patient's CSF and blood CD4+ clonotypes highlighted HCRT- and TRIB2-specific autoreactive clonotypes.

This sequence originates from a human donor in good health. The chain is built from TRBV4-1 and TRBJ2-1, with D tentatively TRBD2 (6 bases). What was sequenced was memory (CD45RA-) CD4+ T cells from blood. DNA of the CDR3: TGCGCCAGCAGCCAAGAAGTATTAGCGGTCTCCTACAATGAGCAGTTCTTC. This encodes CASSQEVLAVSYNEQFF.